The 26 T cell receptor beta chains listed next were all sequenced from one sample in a study of beta chain features in type 1 diabetes. The authors reverse transcribed all of the isolated RNA, so sequencing captured expressed TCRB transcripts. Produced via immunoSEQ multiplex PCR; TCRdb's table is partial and in-frame only. This repertoire shows about 250,000 clones, about 14% found once; its top ten account for about 0.024%. The sample was naive CD4+ T cells from blood. These receptor sequences come from a woman in her thirties or forties in good health.

This clone was seen more than once but under ten times. The gene calls are TRBV5-5 and TRBJ2-7; possibly TRBD1 for D (6 bases). V lost 4 bases and J lost 2, with 10 bases in between. Germline CDR1 and CDR2: SGHKS and YYEKEE (reference sequence). This CDR3 spans 13 amino acids. The CDR3 is CASSRDRTYEQYF. The CDR3 DNA sequence: TGTGCCAGCAGCCGCGACAGGACCTACGAGCAGTACTTC.

The chain is built from TRBV7-9 and TRBJ2-1, with 10 bases identical to TRBD2. The CDR3 has 16 residues. V lost 4 bases and J lost 7; bases outside the gene matches: 10. Germline loops: CDR1 SEHNR, CDR2 FQNEAQ (reference sequence). The CDR3 sequence is CASSSIGTSARNEQFF. In DNA, the CDR3 is TGTGCCAGCAGCTCCATCGGGACTAGCGCAAGAAATGAGCAGTTCTTC.

This clone was detected only a few times. The chain uses TRBV12-5 and TRBJ1-2; D unresolved. The ends were cut back, 1 base at V and 6 bases at J, with 12 bases in the middle. The CDR3 has 14 amino acids. Germline CDR1 LGHNT, CDR2 FRNRAP. The CDR3, as DNA: TGTGCTAGTGGTTTGGCCGCCTCGGGTAATGGCTACACCTTC. Residues: CASGLAASGNGYTF.

The chain combines TRBV25-1 with TRBJ1-1; 8 bases fit TRBD1. The CDR3 has 15 residues. Per the germline V gene, CDR1 is MGHDK and CDR2 is SYGVNS. Trimming cost V 6 bases and J 5 bases; bases outside gene matches: 11. The CDR3 DNA is TGTGCCAGCAGAATCTCAACAGGGGGTGAGACTGAAGCTTTCTTT. Its protein product is CASRISTGGETEAFF.

This clone was counted between two and nine times. Here the CDR3 reads CASSLSTGDGYTF. The CDR3, as DNA: TGTGCCAGCAGCTTGTCGACGGGGGATGGCTACACCTTC. The rearrangement joins TRBV7-9 to TRBJ1-2; tentatively, D is TRBD1 (5 bases). This CDR3 spans 13 amino acids. Germline values: CDR1 SEHNR, CDR2 FQNEAQ (reference sequence). Trimming left V 3 bases short and J 6 bases short, with 11 bases between.

The V and J genes are TRBV4-2 and TRBJ2-7; D is perhaps TRBD1 (6 bases). This CDR3 has 14 amino acids. V lost 3 bases, J lost 6 bases, and 15 bases lay in between. Germline V gene sequence: CDR1 LGHNA, CDR2 YNFKEQ. CDR3 region: CASSQGTGTPEQYF. The DNA for the CDR3 is TGTGCCAGCAGCCAGGGTACCGGGACACCCGAGCAGTACTTC.

This clone was found a few times. The rearrangement links TRBV19 to TRBJ2-5; TRBD2 matches at 11 bases. Trimming took 5 bases from V and 2 from J; bases not matched to a gene: 10. The germline V gene encodes CDR1 LNHDA and CDR2 SQIVND (reference sequence). CDR3 length: 17 residues. The CDR3 reads CASSPERLAGRQETQYF. The DNA of the CDR3 is TGTGCCAGTAGTCCTGAGAGACTAGCGGGGCGTCAAGAGACCCAGTACTTC.

This chain uses TRBV27 with TRBJ2-5; possible D gene TRBD2, 6 bases. CDR3 size: 16 residues. V was cut by 3 bases and J by 2 bases, with 16 bases left in between. The V gene's germline CDR1 is MNHEY and CDR2 SMNVEV (reference sequence). The CDR3 nucleotides are TGTGCCAGCAGTTTTTTGGCGGGGCCTCCACAAGAGACCCAGTACTTC. This codes for CASSFLAGPPQETQYF.

This clone was recorded a few times. This sequence joins TRBV7-9 and TRBJ2-5, with a weak D call TRBD2 (5 bases). V lost 5 bases to trimming and J lost 4 bases, with 20 bases between them. Germline CDR1 reads SEHNR; CDR2 reads FQNEAQ (reference sequence). The CDR3 runs to 16 residues. This chain's CDR3 is CASSLQAGGGRETQYF. The CDR3 nucleotides are TGTGCCAGCAGCCTCCAGGCAGGAGGAGGTCGAGAGACCCAGTACTTC.

This clone was counted between two and nine times. The chain has TRBV7-2 and TRBJ2-7; 9 nucleotides line up with TRBD1. The V gene's germline CDR1 is SGHTA and CDR2 FQGNSA. V lost 4 bases to trimming and J lost 4 bases; unmatched junction nucleotides: 5. The length of the CDR3 is 14 residues. CDR3 protein: CASSSTGTGYEQYF. The CDR3 coding sequence is TGTGCCAGCAGCTCGACCGGGACAGGGTACGAGCAGTACTTC.

This clone was picked up a small number of times. V is TRBV9 and J is TRBJ2-3; TRBD2 is a possible D gene (6 bases). Germline values: CDR1 SGDLS, CDR2 YYNGEE. Trimming left V 0 bases short and J 5 bases short, with 16 bases between. The CDR3 runs 16 residues. As DNA, the CDR3 is TGTGCCAGCAGCGTAGAATTAAGAGCGCGGGGAGATACGCAGTATTTT. This codes for CASSVELRARGDTQYF. Full variable domain (remainder filled in from reference TRBV9 and TRBJ2-3): DSGVTQTPKHLITATGQRVTLRCSPRSGDLSVYWYQQSLDQGLQFLIQYYNGEERAKGNILERFSAQQFPDLHSELNLSSLELGDSALYFCASSVELRARGDTQYFGPGTRLTVL.

V is TRBV5-4 and J is TRBJ2-3, with 14 bases aligning to TRBD2. CDR3 length: 16 amino acids. Germline V CDR1 and CDR2: SGHNT, YYREEE (reference sequence). J was trimmed by 4 bases and V by 4 bases; bases with no gene match: 5. CDR3 sequence (DNA): TGTGCCAGCAGCCAGGGACTAGCGGGGGCAGCAGATACGCAGTATTTT. This codes for CASSQGLAGAADTQYF.

This sequence joins TRBV6-5 and TRBJ2-1, with TRBD2 matching over 10 bases. V lost 0 bases, J lost 15 bases, and 11 bases stayed unmatched. Germline CDR1 MNHEY, CDR2 SVGAGI. The CDR3 extends over 15 amino acids. DNA of the CDR3: TGTGCCAGCAGTTACTCGAGGGGACTAGCGTCTTCTCCGTTCTTC. The encoded protein is CASSYSRGLASSPFF.

The chain links TRBV5-1 to TRBJ1-2; no definite D call. CDR3 length: 13 amino acids. Deletions cut 7 bases from V and 5 bases from J, with 15 bases between. The germline gives CDR1 SGHRS, CDR2 YFSETQ. The CDR3 loop is CASALGAAYGYTF. The CDR3 DNA is TGCGCCAGCGCCTTGGGAGCGGCTTATGGCTACACCTTC.

This clone came up a few times. This chain connects TRBV5-1 to TRBJ1-1; D might be TRBD1 (6 bases). The CDR3 has 14 amino acids. Trimming pared 4 bases from V and 6 bases from J, leaving 16 bases between. CDR1 is SGHRS, CDR2 YFSETQ, per germline. Written as DNA, the CDR3 is TGCGCCAGCAGCCCCGGAGTTGGGGGCGCTGAAGCTTTCTTT. Translated: CASSPGVGGAEAFF. Complete variable domain (other parts from reference TRBV5-1 and TRBJ1-1): KAGVTQTPRYLIKTRGQQVTLSCSPISGHRSVSWYQQTPGQGLQFLFEYFSETQRNKGNFPGRFSGRQFSNSRSEMNVSTLELGDSALYLCASSPGVGGAEAFFGQGTRLTVV.

This clone was seen more than once but under ten times. The rearrangement joins TRBV6-1 to TRBJ2-7; D remains unclear. V was shortened by 6 bases and J by 2 bases, with 17 bases between the two germline ends. Germline V gives CDR1 MNHNS, CDR2 SASEGT. This CDR3 region has 15 residues. In DNA, the CDR3 is TGTGCCAGCAGGTCTACCTCGAGAGGTCCCTACGAGCAGTACTTC. Amino acids: CASRSTSRGPYEQYF.

This clone was detected many times. This rearrangement joins TRBV10-3 to TRBJ2-4, with TRBD1 matching 8 bases. The V segment lost 6 bases and the J segment 9 bases; nucleotides outside the gene matches: 4. CDR1 and CDR2 from the germline V gene are ENHRY and SYGVKD. The CDR3 is 12 amino acids. The CDR3 nucleotides read TGTGCCATCAGGGAAGACAGGGGCATTCAGTACTTC. This sequence encodes CAIREDRGIQYF.

To note about this clone: At the DNA level, this CDR3 is encoded by other sequences in the same sample as well. V usage is TRBV5-1 and J usage is TRBJ1-6; 7 nucleotides line up with TRBD1. Germline trimming cut 5 bases from V and 7 bases from J; bases unmatched to any gene: 3. The CDR3 extends over 13 amino acids. Germline-derived CDR1 and CDR2 are SGHRS and YFSETQ. The CDR3 DNA is TGCGCCAGCAGTTCACAGGGGAATTCACCCCTCCACTTT. Residues: CASSSQGNSPLHF.

This clone was picked up a small number of times. V and J are TRBV29-1 and TRBJ2-7, with 11 bases fitting TRBD2. Germline values: CDR1 SQVTM, CDR2 ANQGSEA. This CDR3 contains 15 residues. Trimming at V came to 7 bases and at J to 2 bases, leaving 10 bases not matched to a gene. CDR3 DNA: TGCAGCGCGAAAGCCGGGACTAGCGGTACCTACGAGCAGTACTTC. Encoded protein: CSAKAGTSGTYEQYF.

The chain is built from TRBV4-1 and TRBJ2-1; TRBD1 agrees at 7 bases. The CDR3 contains 16 residues. Germline assignment: CDR1 MGHRA and CDR2 YSYEKL. V lost 4 bases to trimming and J lost 8 bases; unmatched junction nucleotides: 14. As DNA, the CDR3 is TGCGCCAGCAGCCCCCTGACCGACAGGGATTCCTATGAGCAGTTCTTC. It codes for CASSPLTDRDSYEQFF.

V and J are TRBV5-1 and TRBJ1-4, with 8 bases fitting TRBD1. The J segment lost 8 bases and the V segment lost 2 bases, leaving 5 bases of the junction unmatched. The CDR3 sequence is 14 residues long. Germline-derived CDR1 and CDR2 are SGHRS and YFSETQ. CDR3 sequence reads: CASSLQGGNEKLFF. The DNA of the CDR3 is TGCGCCAGCAGCTTACAGGGGGGTAACGAAAAACTGTTTTTT.

This clone appeared a few times. The CDR3 loop is CASSEGWRTTDTQYF. CDR3 in DNA: TGTGCCAGTAGCGAGGGCTGGCGAACCACAGATACGCAGTATTTT. The chain couples TRBV19 to TRBJ2-3; perhaps TRBD2 as D (5 bases). Germline values: CDR1 LNHDA, CDR2 SQIVND (reference sequence). V was shortened by 6 bases and J by 2 bases, with 15 bases between the two germline ends. This CDR3 has 15 amino acids.

The rearrangement links TRBV2 to TRBJ1-1; no clear D. V was cut by 5 bases and J by 5 bases, with 15 bases left in between. There are 14 residues in the CDR3. Germline CDR1 reads SNHLY; CDR2 reads FYNNEI. The CDR3 is CASSRTGLGTEAFF. As DNA, the CDR3 is TGTGCCAGCAGTAGGACGGGGTTAGGTACTGAAGCTTTCTTT.

As regards this clone: One junction end disagrees with the germline gene, perhaps due to a read error. The chain uses TRBV11-2 and TRBJ2-7; tentative D call: TRBD1 (5 bases). The length of the CDR3 is 14 residues. Germline V gene lookup returns CDR1 SGHAT and CDR2 FQNNGV. CDR3 amino acids: CASSLGGRYYGQYF. The CDR3 nucleotides are TGTGCCAGCAGCTTAGGGGGCAGATACTACGGGCAGTACTTC.

The gene calls are TRBV5-1 and TRBJ2-7, with a weak D call TRBD1 (5 bases). This CDR3 is built from 16 residues. Germline V gene data show CDR1 as SGHRS and CDR2 as YFSETQ. With 2 bases removed from V and 4 bases from J, the gap between germline ends came to 19 bases. This CDR3 is CASSLDLLGAEYEQYF. Here the CDR3 DNA reads TGCGCCAGCAGCTTAGATCTTTTAGGGGCCGAATACGAGCAGTACTTC. The full variable domain, its missing parts supplied by reference TRBV5-1 and TRBJ2-7, is KAGVTQTPRYLIKTRGQQVTLSCSPISGHRSVSWYQQTPGQGLQFLFEYFSETQRNKGNFPGRFSGRQFSNSRSEMNVSTLELGDSALYLCASSLDLLGAEYEQYFGPGTRLTVT.

The rearrangement links TRBV4-1 to TRBJ1-6; D is ambiguous. The CDR3 consists of 12 residues. V was shortened by 8 bases and J by 11 bases, with 13 bases between the two germline ends. CDR1 and CDR2 (germline): MGHRA, YSYEKL. CDR3 in DNA: TGCGCCAGCGCATACGACACCCCACCCCTCCACTTT. Translating gives CASAYDTPPLHF.